The 25 T cell receptor beta chains in this list originate from one sample, sequenced in a study of cytomegalovirus exposure and HLA in healthy donors. The PCR used 60 Vbeta and 13 Jbeta primers. Data came from immunoSEQ multiplex PCR; TCRdb stores just in-frame clones and leaves some out. The table shows 150,000 or so clones, with approximately 81% occurring only once. The sequenced sample was PBMCs. The receptor set was obtained from a male donor in good health and CMV-seronegative.

The V and J genes are TRBV6-1 and TRBJ2-6; D remains ambiguous. CDR3 length: 15 residues. The germline V gene has CDR1 MNHNS and CDR2 SASEGT. V shed 0 bases and J shed 0 bases, with 3 bases lying between them. The CDR3 DNA reads as TGTGCCAGCAGTGAAGCGAGCTCTGGGGCCAACGTCCTGACTTTC. It codes for CASSEASSGANVLTF.

The V call is TRBV12-2, the J call TRBJ1-1. TRBV12-2 is given as a pseudogene. The CDR3 covers 12 residues. The DNA for the CDR3 is TGTGCAAGTCGCTCGGTGAACACTGAAGCTTTCTTT. Residues: CASRSVNTEAFF.

This chain links TRBV7-9 with TRBJ1-1; D ambiguous. The germline V gene encodes CDR1 SEHNR and CDR2 FQNEAQ (reference sequence). The CDR3 runs to 13 residues. The germline V and J ends were trimmed by 2 bases and 0 bases, with 4 bases remaining between them. CDR3 sequence reads: CASSLTVNTEAFF. Written as DNA, the CDR3 is TGTGCCAGCAGCTTAACGGTGAACACTGAAGCTTTCTTT.

This clone appeared once. The chain combines TRBV4-3 with TRBJ2-6, with 7 bases aligning to TRBD1. The CDR3 is 22 residues long. V was pared by 4 bases and J by 0 bases, with 21 bases of the junction left unmatched. Germline V gene lookup returns CDR1 LGHNA and CDR2 YSLEER. CDR3 in DNA: TGCGCCAGCAGCCCTCGAGGATCGAAGGGGGCACAGTACCCCTCTGGGGCCAACGTCCTGACTTTC. Its protein is CASSPRGSKGAQYPSGANVLTF.

This clone was recorded only once. The rearrangement joins TRBV14 to TRBJ2-3, with D possibly being TRBD1 (5 bases). Trimming left V 7 bases short and J 2 bases short, with 10 bases between. The CDR3 is made up of 13 amino acids. Germline V CDR1 and CDR2: SGHDN, FVKESK. As DNA, the CDR3 is TGTGCCAGCAAACAGGAGACCACAGATACGCAGTATTTT. Its translation is CASKQETTDTQYF. The whole variable domain, filled in from reference TRBV14 and TRBJ2-3, reads EAGVTQFPSHSVIEKGQTVTLRCDPISGHDNLYWYRRVMGKEIKFLLHFVKESKQDESGMPNNRFLAERTGGTYSTLKVQPAELEDSGVYFCASKQETTDTQYFGPGTRLTVL.

This clone was found a few times. The CDR3 DNA sequence: TGTGCCAGCAGCTTGGCCACAGGCAACAATCAGCCCCAGCATTTT. Translating gives CASSLATGNNQPQHF. The chain couples TRBV5-5 to TRBJ1-5; a possible D gene is TRBD1 (5 bases). CDR3 size: 15 residues. Germline V gene sequence: CDR1 SGHKS, CDR2 YYEKEE (reference sequence). V gave up 0 bases and J gave up 3 bases, with 10 bases separating them.

The CDR3 DNA sequence: TGTGCCAGCAGCCAAGATCAGTTGACAGGGAAGTATGGCTACACCTTC. Protein sequence: CASSQDQLTGKYGYTF. The chain links TRBV14 to TRBJ1-2; 7 nucleotides align to TRBD1. Germline trimming cut 0 bases from V and 5 bases from J; bases unmatched to any gene: 9. Germline V gene data show CDR1 as SGHDN and CDR2 as FVKESK. This CDR3 has 16 amino acids.

This rearrangement joins TRBV28 to TRBJ1-4, with a possible D match to TRBD1 (5 bases). CDR3 size: 11 residues. The ends were cut back, 6 bases at V and 17 bases at J, with 16 bases in the middle. CDR1 and CDR2 (germline): MDHEN, SYDVKM. In nucleotides, the CDR3 is TGTGCCAGCAGCCCACAACGGGGGTTATTTTTT. Translated: CASSPQRGLFF.

The V call is TRBV27, the J call TRBJ2-7, with 7 bases matching TRBD1. The CDR3 is made up of 17 amino acids. Germline loops: CDR1 MNHEY, CDR2 SMNVEV (reference sequence). The V gene end was trimmed by 5 bases and the J gene end by 4 bases; junction bases not matched to a gene: 17. CDR3 loop: CASSPNEPGQKSYEQYF. The DNA of the CDR3 is TGTGCCAGCAGTCCTAACGAGCCGGGACAGAAATCTTACGAGCAGTACTTC.

This chain joins TRBV11-1 and TRBJ2-7; TRBD2 agrees at 8 bases. Germline V gives CDR1 SGHAT, CDR2 FQDESV (reference sequence). This CDR3 spans 14 amino acids. J gave up 0 bases and V 3 bases, and 1 base lay outside the gene matches. The CDR3 is CASSFSGTSYEQYF. In DNA, the CDR3 is TGTGCCAGCAGCTTTAGCGGGACCTCCTACGAGCAGTACTTC.

The CDR3 protein is CASSLARSDGYTF. CDR3 coding DNA: TGTGCCAGCAGCTTAGCCAGGTCGGATGGCTACACCTTC. V gene TRBV7-2 combines with J gene TRBJ1-2; D remains unclear. CDR1 and CDR2 (germline): SGHTA, FQGNSA. Trimming took 0 bases from V and 6 from J, leaving 8 bases between them. The CDR3 length is 13 residues. Drawing the rest from reference TRBV7-2 and TRBJ1-2, the complete variable domain is GAGVSQSPSNKVTEKGKDVELRCDPISGHTALYWYRQSLGQGLEFLIYFQGNSAPDKSGLPSDRFSAERTGGSVSTLTIQRTQQEDSAVYLCASSLARSDGYTFGSGTRLTVV.

This clone occurred once. One end of the junction is discordant with germline, which a read error may explain. Distinct nucleotide sequences in the sample also encode this CDR3. This chain uses TRBV19 with TRBJ1-4; unclear D gene. The germline V gene has CDR1 LNHDA and CDR2 SQIVND (reference sequence). CDR3 size: 18 residues. CDR3 sequence: CASSIDIPQEATNEKLFF. As DNA, the CDR3 is TGCGCCAGTAGTATAGATATACCGCAGGAAGCAACTAATGAAAAACTGTTTTTT.

The chain has TRBV27 and TRBJ2-1; weak D call: TRBD2 (5 bases). CDR1 and CDR2 from the germline V gene are MNHEY and SMNVEV (reference sequence). Trimming removed 6 bases from V and 9 bases from J, with 9 bases in between. The CDR3 covers 11 residues. CDR3 coding DNA: TGTGCCAGCAGGTCCGGGGTTGAGCAGTTCTTC. This codes for CASRSGVEQFF.

This chain joins TRBV18 and TRBJ2-2; D is undetermined. The CDR3 runs to 14 residues. With 3 bases removed from V and 4 bases from J, the gap between germline ends came to 9 bases. Germline loops: CDR1 KGHSH, CDR2 LQKENI. As DNA, the CDR3 is TGTGCCAGCTCACCTACTCTCTCCACCGGGGAGCTGTTTTTT. Residues: CASSPTLSTGELFF.

The V gene is TRBV5-1, the J gene TRBJ2-1; 7 positions agree with TRBD2. The CDR3 contains 14 residues. CDR1 and CDR2 from the germline V gene are SGHRS and YFSETQ. Trimming at V came to 1 base and at J to 9 bases, leaving 7 bases not matched to a gene. The CDR3 region has the DNA TGCGCCAGCAGCTTGATGGGGGGGGGTAGTGAGCAGTTCTTC. This encodes CASSLMGGGSEQFF.

The V and J genes are TRBV11-2 and TRBJ1-2; 7 bases are a match to TRBD1. Germline lookup yields CDR1 SGHAT and CDR2 FQNNGV. V lost 4 bases to trimming and J lost 6 bases; unmatched junction nucleotides: 11. The CDR3 is 15 amino acids. Here the CDR3 DNA reads TGTGCCAGCAGCTCCAAGGGGGCGGGCCTGAATGGCTACACCTTC. This translates into CASSSKGAGLNGYTF.

This clone was seen more than once but under ten times. The chain combines TRBV19 with TRBJ2-5; TRBD2 agrees at 8 bases. V lost 1 base, J lost 5 bases, and 9 bases stayed unmatched. This CDR3 contains 16 residues. Germline CDR1 reads LNHDA; CDR2 reads SQIVND (reference sequence). CDR3 sequence reads: CASSIGEGSGSETQYF. The DNA for the CDR3 is TGTGCCAGTAGTATAGGAGAGGGAAGCGGGAGTGAGACCCAGTACTTC.

This clone occurred once. The gene calls are TRBV18 and TRBJ2-2; D is unresolved. Trimming cost V 5 bases and J 0 bases, with 10 bases left between them. Germline-derived CDR1 and CDR2 are KGHSH and LQKENI. The CDR3 totals 15 residues. As DNA, the CDR3 is TGTGCCAGCTCAACCATTCAGGCGAACACCGGGGAGCTGTTTTTT. Translating it yields CASSTIQANTGELFF.

This clone was observed a handful of times. This chain connects TRBV5-1 to TRBJ2-2; maybe TRBD2 (6 bases). V lost 0 bases and J lost 5, with 14 bases in between. This CDR3 has 16 residues. Germline CDR1 and CDR2: SGHRS and YFSETQ. DNA of the CDR3: TGCGCCAGCAGCTTGGACTCGGTGGGGAGGACCGGGGAGCTGTTTTTT. Translation: CASSLDSVGRTGELFF.

This chain uses TRBV29-1 with TRBJ1-2, with 8 bases aligning to TRBD1. V dropped 4 bases and J dropped 1; count of bases not matched to a gene: 5. The V gene's germline CDR1 is SQVTM and CDR2 ANQGSEA. The CDR3 length is 14 residues. The CDR3 DNA sequence: TGCAGCGTTGGATCAGGGGGCAGTAACTATGGCTACACCTTC. As protein: CSVGSGGSNYGYTF.

This clone was counted a single time. The chain uses TRBV6-1 and TRBJ2-7; TRBD1 agrees at 9 bases. Per the germline V gene, CDR1 is MNHNS and CDR2 is SASEGT. This CDR3 is 13 amino acids long. Trimming at V came to 6 bases and at J to 11 bases, leaving 11 bases not matched to a gene. Written as DNA, the CDR3 is TGTGCCAGCAGCCCCCCCCTTACAGGGGGCGAGTACTTC. As protein: CASSPPLTGGEYF.

The rearrangement uses TRBV6-6 and TRBJ2-3, with TRBD2 matching 9 bases. The length of the CDR3 is 15 residues. Germline V CDR1 and CDR2: MNHNY, SVGAGI (reference sequence). The V and J ends lost 2 bases and 5 bases, in that order; junction bases with no gene match: 5. The CDR3 loop is CASSYGGGAGDTQYF. For the CDR3, the DNA is TGTGCCAGCAGTTACGGCGGGGGGGCGGGAGATACGCAGTATTTT.

The chain has TRBV6-6 and TRBJ2-3, with D perhaps TRBD2 (6 bases). The V gene lost 6 bases and the J gene lost 1 base, with 14 bases spanning the gap. Germline CDR1 reads MNHNY; CDR2 reads SVGAGI (reference sequence). This CDR3 comprises 15 residues. DNA for the CDR3: TGTGCCAGCAGCCGCGGGACTTGGGGCACAGATACGCAGTATTTT. Residues: CASSRGTWGTDTQYF.

As concerns this clone: Compared with germline, one end of the junction differs, possibly owing to a read error. The chain employs TRBV7-9 and TRBJ2-1; possibly TRBD1 for D (5 bases). Germline V gene data show CDR1 as SEHNR and CDR2 as FQNEAQ (reference sequence). The CDR3 is 12 amino acids. The CDR3 sequence is CSSSQGAFKQFF. CDR3 coding DNA: TGTTCCAGCAGCCAAGGGGCGTTTAAGCAGTTCTTC.

The chain employs TRBV7-7 and TRBJ1-6; 9 nucleotides agree with TRBD1. There are 15 residues in the CDR3. Germline V CDR1 and CDR2: SSHAT, FNYEAQ (reference sequence). V was clipped by 1 base and J by 10 bases; unmatched bases: 5. CDR3 residues: CASSLETGGGSPLHF. Here the CDR3 DNA reads TGTGCCAGCAGCTTAGAGACAGGGGGTGGATCACCCCTCCACTTT.